Listed below are T cell receptor beta chains from one sample, sequenced in a study of cytomegalovirus exposure and HLA in healthy donors. Libraries were prepared by immunoSEQ multiplex PCR; TCRdb keeps only in-frame clonotypes and omits some of them. Of about 210,000 clones in the sample, roughly 85% were seen once. Sequencing was performed on PBMCs. These receptors were taken from a male donor in good health and CMV-seronegative. CDR3s include the opening cysteine and the closing phenylalanine or tryptophan. A D gene is named only where the DNA matches it firmly. Expanded clones are given a class, and other clones once, few, many or no size at all.

abundance,v_gene,d_gene,len,j_gene,CDR3aa,CDR3nt
NA,TRBV5-1,NA,13,TRBJ1-1,CASSQQRNTEAFF,TGCGCCAGCAGCCAACAAAGGAACACTGAAGCTTTCTTT
NA,TRBV7-2,TRBD1,15,TRBJ1-1,CASSLRQGKNTEAFF,TGTGCCAGCAGCCTCCGACAGGGAAAAAACACTGAAGCTTTCTTT
NA,TRBV7-2,TRBD2,19,TRBJ2-6,CASSSQRLAGGTGANVLTF,TGTGCCAGCAGCTCGCAGCGACTAGCGGGGGGGACCGGGGCCAACGTCCTGACTTTC
NA,TRBV23-1,TRBD1,16,TRBJ2-7,CASSHGDRENSYEQYF,TGCGCCAGCAGTCACGGGGACAGGGAGAACTCCTACGAGCAGTACTTC
NA,TRBV7-2,NA,14,TRBJ1-2,CASSLWTEPYGYTF,TGTGCCAGCAGCTTATGGACAGAGCCCTATGGCTACACCTTC
NA,TRBV7-9,TRBD2,15,TRBJ2-3,CASGPLAGGTDTQYF,TGTGCCAGCGGCCCACTAGCGGGAGGCACAGATACGCAGTATTTT
few,TRBV30,TRBD2,19,TRBJ2-1,CAWSVIVLAGGRLNNEQFF,TGTGCCTGGAGTGTAATCGTCCTAGCGGGAGGGCGACTGAACAATGAGCAGTTCTTC
once,TRBV7-9,TRBD1,15,TRBJ1-2,CASTNRDRELYGYTF,TGTGCCAGCACCAACAGAGACAGGGAGCTCTATGGCTACACCTTC
NA,TRBV6-1,NA,14,TRBJ2-7,CASSENRISYEQYF,TGTGCCAGCAGTGAAAACAGGATCTCCTACGAGCAGTACTTC
few,TRBV4-3,TRBD2,17,TRBJ2-3,CASSLALAGGPGDTQYF,TGCGCCAGCAGCCTCGCCCTAGCGGGAGGGCCGGGAGATACGCAGTATTTT
NA,TRBV19,NA,14,TRBJ2-4,CASSRQADRGIQYF,TGTGCCAGTAGTAGACAGGCCGATCGGGGCATTCAGTACTTC
NA,TRBV13,TRBD1,14,TRBJ1-2,CASSLGTGGDGYTF,TGTGCCAGCAGCTTGGGGACAGGGGGCGATGGCTACACCTTC
NA,TRBV27,TRBD2,14,TRBJ2-1,CASSSASGRYEQFF,TGTGCCAGCAGTTCAGCTAGCGGGAGGTATGAGCAGTTCTTC
NA,TRBV7-9,TRBD1,17,TRBJ1-1,CASSSLGGQTGATEAFF,TGTGCCAGCAGCTCTCTCGGGGGTCAGACAGGGGCGACTGAAGCTTTCTTT